This entry features one TCR beta chain sequence. Its antigen is still unknown. The length of the CDR3 is 15 residues. Trimming took 5 bases from V and 2 from J; bases not matched to a gene: 9. CDR1 and CDR2 from the germline V gene are GTSNPN and SVGIG (reference sequence). The data were taken from a study of T cell responses to AZD1222 COVID-19 vaccine. Study-wide points: Increased Spike-specific TCR breadth and depth were observed after two AZD1222 doses.

The repertoire was sequenced with immunoSEQ multiplex PCR; TCRdb's copy has only in-frame clones and lacks some. Among more than 90,000 clones listed, 88% were seen once. Some second doses came at about 4 weeks and others at about 12 weeks; these were pooled. The chain couples TRBV30 to TRBJ1-3, with 7 bases that match TRBD1. The source is an adult who received the AZD1222 COVID-19 vaccine. The sequencing used peripheral blood, collected 28 days after the second AZD1222 dose. In nucleotides, the CDR3 is TGTGCCTGGGATGCGACAGGGTCGACTGGAAACACCATATATTTT. Its translation: CAWDATGSTGNTIYF.